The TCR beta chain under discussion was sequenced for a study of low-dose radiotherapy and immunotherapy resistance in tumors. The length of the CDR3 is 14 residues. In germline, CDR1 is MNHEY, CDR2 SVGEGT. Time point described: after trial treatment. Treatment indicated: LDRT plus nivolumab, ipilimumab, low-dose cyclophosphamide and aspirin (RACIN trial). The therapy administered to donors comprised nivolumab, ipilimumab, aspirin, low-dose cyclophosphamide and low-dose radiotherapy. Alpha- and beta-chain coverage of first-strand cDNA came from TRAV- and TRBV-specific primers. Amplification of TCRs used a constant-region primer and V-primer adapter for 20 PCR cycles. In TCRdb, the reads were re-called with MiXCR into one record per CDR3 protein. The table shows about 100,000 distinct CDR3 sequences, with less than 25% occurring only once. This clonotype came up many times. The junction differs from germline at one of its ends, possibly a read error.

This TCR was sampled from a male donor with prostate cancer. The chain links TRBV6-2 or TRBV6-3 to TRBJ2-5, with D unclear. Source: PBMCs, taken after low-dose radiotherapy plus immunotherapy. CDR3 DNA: TGTGCCAGCAGTAACTCTTTGTACCAAGAGACCCAGTACTTC. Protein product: CASSNSLYQETQYF.